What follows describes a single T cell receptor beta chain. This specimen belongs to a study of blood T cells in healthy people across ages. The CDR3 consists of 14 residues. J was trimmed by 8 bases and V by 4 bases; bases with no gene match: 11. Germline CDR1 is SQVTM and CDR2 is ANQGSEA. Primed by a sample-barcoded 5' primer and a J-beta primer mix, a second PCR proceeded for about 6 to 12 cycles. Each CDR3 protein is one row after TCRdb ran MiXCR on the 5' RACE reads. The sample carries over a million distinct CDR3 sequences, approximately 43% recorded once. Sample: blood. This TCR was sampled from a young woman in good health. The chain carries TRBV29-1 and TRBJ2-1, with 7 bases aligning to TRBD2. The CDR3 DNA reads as TGCAGCGTTGGAGCGGGGCAAGGAGGAGATGAGCAGTTCTTC. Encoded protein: CSVGAGQGGDEQFF.